This T cell receptor beta chain emerged from a study of shared clonotypes between healthy human individuals. Clones were sequenced by immunoSEQ multiplex PCR, and TCRdb holds only the in-frame ones, with some missing. The table shows more than 1.2 million clones, with approximately 98.5% occurring only once. This CDR3 comprises 14 residues. Trimming cost V 0 bases and J 5 bases, with 9 bases left between them. CDR1 is SGHKS, CDR2 YYEKEE, per germline (reference sequence). The chain is built from TRBV5-5 and TRBJ1-3; no clear D. The sequence came from a man aged 25 to 45 in good health. The specimen was naive CD4+ T cells sorted from blood. Subset reported: CD45RA+ positively selected. CDR3 amino acids: CASSLEGSRNTIYF. CDR3 in DNA: TGTGCCAGCAGCTTGGAAGGCAGCAGAAACACCATATATTTT.